Following are 31 T cell receptor beta chains from one sample sequenced in a study of T cell repertoires in cytomegalovirus infection. TCRdb ran MiXCR on the reads and lists one entry per CDR3 protein. The sample lists about 680,000 distinct CDR3 sequences, roughly 24% seen once, with roughly 8% in the top ten. Specimen: CD8+ T cells from PBMCs. These receptor sequences come from a human donor in good health (CMV status not recorded). Some clones in this sample may be carry-over from other donors' samples.

There are a few counts of this clonotype. The chain combines TRBV29-1 with TRBJ1-1; 7 positions agree with TRBD1. CDR1 and CDR2 from the germline V gene are SQVTM and ANQGSEA. The trim removed 6 bases at V and 0 bases at J, leaving 13 bases unmatched. The CDR3 totals 16 residues. In DNA, the CDR3 is TGCAGCGTAGACACCGACAGGGTGTCTTTGAACACTGAAGCTTTCTTT. This sequence encodes CSVDTDRVSLNTEAFF.

The J gene is TRBJ1-1, the V gene TRBV15; 9 nucleotides line up with TRBD1. This CDR3 spans 16 amino acids. Per the germline V gene, CDR1 is LNHNV and CDR2 is YYDKDF (reference sequence). V lost 5 bases and J lost 4; bases outside the gene matches: 11. The CDR3 DNA follows: TGTGCCACCAGCCCCCCGCTGGGACAGGGTCCCACTGAAGCTTTCTTT. Translation: CATSPPLGQGPTEAFF.

This clonotype was seen only a few times. The rearrangement uses TRBV7-9 and TRBJ2-1; D remains unclear. Germline V gene sequence: CDR1 SEHNR, CDR2 FQNEAQ (reference sequence). The CDR3 is made up of 12 amino acids. V shed 1 base and J shed 9 bases, with 7 bases lying between them. CDR3 amino acids: CASSLESGEQFF. CDR3 sequence (DNA): TGTGCCAGCAGCTTAGAATCCGGTGAGCAGTTCTTC.

This chain joins TRBV6-8 and TRBJ2-1, with 9 bases identical to TRBD1. The ends lost 2 bases at V and 8 bases at J; junction bases unmatched: 13. The CDR3 is 17 amino acids. CDR1 MNHGY and CDR2 SAAAGT come from the germline V gene. The CDR3 coding sequence is TGTGCCAGCAGTTACGACACAGGGGGCCCCTTGGGGGATGAGCAGTTCTTC. This codes for CASSYDTGGPLGDEQFF.

As to this clonotype: A read error may produce the germline difference seen at one junction end. The V and J genes are TRBV6-2 or TRBV6-3 and TRBJ2-1; the match to TRBD2 covers 11 bases. Germline V gene lookup returns CDR1 MNHEY and CDR2 SVGEGT. The CDR3 totals 17 residues. CDR3: CANSYSSGGSSYNEQFF. The CDR3 DNA sequence: TGTGCCAACAGTTATTCTAGCGGGGGGAGCTCCTACAATGAGCAGTTCTTC.

This clonotype was counted many times. The V call is TRBV7-9, the J call TRBJ2-1, with D tentatively TRBD1 or TRBD2 (6 bases each). The length of the CDR3 is 13 residues. V lost 4 bases and J 8 bases, leaving 12 bases between the germline ends. The germline CDR1 and CDR2 sequences are SEHNR and FQNEAQ (reference sequence). The CDR3 DNA reads TGTGCCAGCAGCTCCTCAGGGGAGGATGAGCAGTTCTTC. It codes for CASSSSGEDEQFF.

The genes are TRBV11-2 and TRBJ2-1; 10 bases agree with TRBD1. Trimming cost V 3 bases and J 8 bases; bases outside gene matches: 13. The germline V gene encodes CDR1 SGHAT and CDR2 FQNNGV. This CDR3 contains 17 residues. The CDR3 loop reads CASSLLAGTGVTDEQFF. CDR3 nucleotide sequence: TGTGCCAGCAGCTTGTTGGCCGGGACAGGGGTGACGGATGAGCAGTTCTTC.

A few counts support this clonotype. The chain employs TRBV7-3 and TRBJ2-2, with 7 bases that match TRBD1. Germline CDR1 reads SGHTA; CDR2 reads FQGTGA. This CDR3 contains 16 residues. V was pared by 2 bases and J by 7 bases, with 10 bases of the junction left unmatched. In DNA form, the CDR3 reads TGTGCCAGCAGCTTACCCCGACAGGGAGTATACGGGGAGCTGTTTTTT. Translation: CASSLPRQGVYGELFF.

This clonotype appeared many times. The chain has TRBV14 and TRBJ1-4; tentatively, D is TRBD1 (6 bases). This CDR3 comprises 17 residues. V lost 4 bases to trimming and J lost 5 bases, with 20 bases between them. Looked up from germline, CDR1 is SGHDN and CDR2 is FVKESK. The CDR3 bases are TGTGCCAGCAGCCCAGATCGAACTAGCGGGGGCAATGAAAAACTGTTTTTT. Amino acid sequence: CASSPDRTSGGNEKLFF.

The chain uses TRBV28 and TRBJ2-7; a weak D match, TRBD1 (6 bases). Germline assignment: CDR1 MDHEN and CDR2 SYDVKM. Trimming cost V 6 bases and J 3 bases, with 15 bases left between them. CDR3 size: 14 residues. DNA for the CDR3: TGTGCCAGCAGCAGGCAGGACAGCGACTACGAGCAGTACGTC. It codes for CASSRQDSDYEQYV.

In nucleotides, the CDR3 is TGCAGCGTTGACCCCACAGGGATGAGTGGGCAGTACTTC. Its protein is CSVDPTGMSGQYF. V usage is TRBV29-1 and J usage is TRBJ2-7; D is possibly TRBD1 (6 bases). CDR3 length: 13 residues. The germline V gene has CDR1 SQVTM and CDR2 ANQGSEA. The germline V and J ends were trimmed by 3 bases and 9 bases, with 18 bases remaining between them.

The chain is built from TRBV10-3 and TRBJ1-6; 8 nucleotides match TRBD1. Germline trimming cut 4 bases from V and 7 bases from J; bases unmatched to any gene: 9. This CDR3 comprises 16 residues. Looked up from germline, CDR1 is ENHRY and CDR2 is SYGVKD. The CDR3 is CAISGTGTGPNSPLHF. The CDR3 DNA follows: TGTGCCATCAGTGGTACCGGGACAGGCCCCAATTCACCCCTCCACTTT.

The chain links TRBV25-1 to TRBJ1-1; D is possibly TRBD1 (5 bases). Germline V gene lookup returns CDR1 MGHDK and CDR2 SYGVNS. The CDR3 is made up of 16 amino acids. Between the trimmed V and J ends, which lost 2 bases and 5 bases, there was a span of 18 bases. The DNA for the CDR3 is TGTGCCAGCAGTGAACCCGGGGCCCGAGGTCGGACTGAAGCTTTCTTT. Its protein product is CASSEPGARGRTEAFF.

Of note for this clonotype: This may come from a read error, since a much larger clone is one base off. The chain couples TRBV12-3 or TRBV12-4 to TRBJ2-1; D is tentatively TRBD1 or TRBD2 (5 bases each). The CDR3 covers 16 residues. V lost 6 bases to trimming and J lost 3 bases, with 18 bases between them. CDR3 amino acids: CASSEPGRLFYNEQFF. Written as DNA, the CDR3 is TGTGCCAGCAGCGAACCGGGACGGCTTTTCTACAATGAGCAGTTCTTC.

The chain recombines TRBV6-1 with TRBJ1-5; the D is unclear. CDR3 size: 16 residues. Per germline, CDR1 MNHNS and CDR2 SASEGT. Deletions cut 3 bases from V and 5 bases from J, with 17 bases between. The CDR3 spells CASSDAIDGGYQPQHF. CDR3 nucleotides: TGTGCCAGCAGTGATGCTATAGACGGTGGGTATCAGCCCCAGCATTTT.

This clonotype has a count of ten or more. The chain couples TRBV7-2 to TRBJ2-4, with a weak D call TRBD1 (6 bases). Trimming removed 1 base from V and 2 bases from J, with 9 bases in between. CDR1 is SGHTA, CDR2 FQGNSA, per germline. This CDR3 has 15 residues. In DNA, the CDR3 is TGTGCCAGCAGCTTAGGAGGGGGTCCCAAAAACATTCAGTACTTC. Amino acids: CASSLGGGPKNIQYF.

This clonotype was observed a few times. This sequence joins TRBV20-1 and TRBJ1-5; D may be TRBD1 (5 bases). Germline-derived CDR1 and CDR2 are DFQATT and SNEGSKA (reference sequence). The CDR3 extends over 17 amino acids. Trimming cost V 0 bases and J 2 bases, with 17 bases left between them. CDR3 sequence reads: CSARELRVVGGNQPQHF. The CDR3 DNA follows: TGCAGTGCTAGAGAACTCAGGGTTGTAGGTGGCAATCAGCCCCAGCATTTT.

This clonotype was observed many times. The chain is built from TRBV7-8 and TRBJ2-1; the match to TRBD1 covers 7 bases. V lost 3 bases and J lost 8; bases outside the gene matches: 10. The CDR3 extends over 15 amino acids. Germline V gene lookup returns CDR1 SGHVS and CDR2 FQNEAQ. As DNA, the CDR3 is TGTGCCAGCAGCTTGACAGGGTCTAGGCGGGATGAGCAGTTCTTC. Its protein is CASSLTGSRRDEQFF.

This clonotype has at least ten counts. The chain couples TRBV12-3 or TRBV12-4 to TRBJ2-5; D perhaps matches TRBD2 (6 bases). V shed 3 bases and J shed 3 bases, with 17 bases lying between them. The CDR3 totals 16 residues. Here the CDR3 DNA reads TGTGCCAGCAGTTTGGGGCTAGCGCCGCTTGAAGAGACCCAGTACTTC. Protein sequence: CASSLGLAPLEETQYF.

The chain recombines TRBV20-1 with TRBJ2-1, with unresolved D. V was cut by 0 bases and J by 1 base, with 7 bases left in between. The CDR3 loop spans 14 amino acids. Per the germline V gene, CDR1 is DFQATT and CDR2 is SNEGSKA (reference sequence). CDR3 DNA sequence: TGCAGTGCTAGAGATCTCGTTTCCTACAATGAGCAGTTCTTC. Translation: CSARDLVSYNEQFF.

J is TRBJ2-1 and V is TRBV12-3 or TRBV12-4, with D possibly matching TRBD2 (5 bases). The V and J ends lost 4 bases and 6 bases respectively, with 16 bases between them. The CDR3 sequence is 15 residues long. CDR3 sequence (DNA): TGTGCCAGCAGTTCCGAGCAGCGGATAATCAATGAGCAGTTCTTC. It translates to CASSSEQRIINEQFF.

The count of this clonotype is one. One junction end disagrees with the germline gene, perhaps due to a read error. Here the CDR3 DNA reads TGCGCCAACAGCTTCGGGACAGGGATCGATGAGCAGTTCTTC. Its protein product is CANSFGTGIDEQFF. V and J are TRBV5-1 and TRBJ2-1; the match to TRBD1 covers 9 bases. CDR1 and CDR2 from the germline V gene are SGHRS and YFSETQ. The CDR3 has 14 residues.

This clonotype was picked up many times. The gene calls are TRBV12-3 or TRBV12-4 and TRBJ2-5, with 8 bases identical to TRBD1. The CDR3 extends over 16 amino acids. V was pared by 5 bases and J by 5 bases, with 13 bases of the junction left unmatched. The CDR3 sequence is CASSPRTGKVEETQYF. DNA for the CDR3: TGTGCCAGCAGTCCCAGGACAGGGAAGGTTGAGGAGACCCAGTACTTC.

The chain employs TRBV10-3 and TRBJ1-2, with no clear D. This CDR3 contains 10 residues. Trimming pared 7 bases from V and 3 bases from J, leaving 3 bases between. The germline CDR1 and CDR2 sequences are ENHRY and SYGVKD. Written as DNA, the CDR3 is TGTGCCATCAAGGACTATGGCTACACCTTC. Its translation: CAIKDYGYTF.

The chain carries TRBV18 and TRBJ1-1; 7 nucleotides match TRBD1. Unmatched junction bases numbered 7, after V lost 2 bases and J lost 4 bases. Germline loops: CDR1 KGHSH, CDR2 LQKENI. CDR3 size: 15 residues. CDR3 region: CASSPTDRVGTEAFF. The CDR3 bases are TGTGCCAGCTCACCAACAGACAGGGTTGGCACTGAAGCTTTCTTT.

In its sample, this clonotype was seen a few times. V and J are TRBV13 and TRBJ2-1; 8 bases fit TRBD2. J gave up 4 bases and V 1 base, and 6 bases lay outside the gene matches. This CDR3 comprises 16 residues. CDR1 is PRHDT and CDR2 is FYEKMQ in the germline V gene (reference sequence). The DNA for the CDR3 is TGTGCCAGCAGCTTAGAACTAGCGGTTTATTACAATGAGCAGTTCTTC. Its protein product is CASSLELAVYYNEQFF.

This chain uses TRBV14 with TRBJ2-5; weak D call: TRBD2 (7 bases). This CDR3 has 16 residues. V lost 4 bases and J lost 5, with 20 bases in between. Looked up from germline, CDR1 is SGHDN and CDR2 is FVKESK. CDR3 sequence reads: CASSPPGGPRWETQYF. The CDR3 DNA is TGTGCCAGCAGCCCCCCGGGGGGCCCCCGATGGGAGACCCAGTACTTC.

There are a few counts of this clonotype. The V gene is TRBV27, the J gene TRBJ1-4, with 7 nucleotides matching TRBD1. The germline V gene encodes CDR1 MNHEY and CDR2 SMNVEV (reference sequence). The ends lost 7 bases at V and 4 bases at J; junction bases unmatched: 6. CDR3 length: 14 residues. In DNA form, the CDR3 reads TGTGCCAGCAAAACAACAGGGGTTAATGAAAAACTGTTTTTT. Encoded protein: CASKTTGVNEKLFF. Full variable domain (remainder filled in from reference TRBV27 and TRBJ1-4): EAQVTQNPRYLITVTGKKLTVTCSQNMNHEYMSWYRQDPGLGLRQIYYSMNVEVTDKGDVPEGYKVSRKEKRNFPLILESPSPNQTSLYFCASKTTGVNEKLFFGSGTQLSVL.

This clonotype was counted ten times or more. J is TRBJ1-1 and V is TRBV7-6; D unresolved. The CDR3 is 13 amino acids. CDR1 is SGHVS and CDR2 is FNYEAQ in the germline V gene. With 5 bases removed from V and 1 base from J, the gap between germline ends came to 8 bases. The chain's CDR3 is CASSPRENTEAFF. The CDR3 DNA reads TGTGCCAGCAGCCCTAGGGAGAACACTGAAGCTTTCTTT.

This clonotype was detected many times. V is TRBV7-6 and J is TRBJ2-3; 9 bases line up with TRBD1. Germline V gene sequence: CDR1 SGHVS, CDR2 FNYEAQ. The junction had 11 bases not matched to a gene; V was cut back by 4 bases and J by 6 bases. CDR3 size: 16 residues. The CDR3 region has the DNA TGTGCCAGCAGCTCCCCGGGACAGGGCTACGCTGATACGCAGTATTTT. Its protein product is CASSSPGQGYADTQYF.

Details on this clonotype: A much larger clone differs from this one at a single base, so this may be a read error. The V and J genes are TRBV7-6 and TRBJ2-2, with 7 bases identical to TRBD1. The CDR3 is made up of 16 amino acids. With V trimmed by 3 bases and J by 2 bases, 6 bases remained unmatched. Germline V CDR1 and CDR2: SGHVS, FNYEAQ. CDR3 amino acids: CASSLPGQTNTGELFF. The CDR3 DNA reads as TGTGCCAGCAGCTTGCCGGGACAGACTAACACCGGGGAGCTGTTTTTT. The variable domain in full, completed from reference TRBV7-6 and TRBJ2-2, reads GAGVSQSPRYKVTKRGQDVALRCDPISGHVSLYWYRQALGQGPEFLTYFNYEAQQDKSGLPNDRFSAERPEGSISTLTIQRTEQRDSAMYRCASSLPGQTNTGELFFGEGSRLTVL.